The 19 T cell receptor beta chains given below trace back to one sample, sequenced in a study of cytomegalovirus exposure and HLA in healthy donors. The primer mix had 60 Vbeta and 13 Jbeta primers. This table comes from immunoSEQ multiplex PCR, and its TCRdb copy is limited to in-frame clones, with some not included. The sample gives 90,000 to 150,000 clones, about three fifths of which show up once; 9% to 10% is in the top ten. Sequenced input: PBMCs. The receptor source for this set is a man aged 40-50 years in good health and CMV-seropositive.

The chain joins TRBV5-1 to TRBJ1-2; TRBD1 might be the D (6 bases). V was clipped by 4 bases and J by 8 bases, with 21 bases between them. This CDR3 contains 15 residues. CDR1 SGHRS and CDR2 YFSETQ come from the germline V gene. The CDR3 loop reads CASSLGGGGSLGYTF. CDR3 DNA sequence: TGCGCCAGCAGCCTTGGTGGGGGGGGCTCCTTGGGCTACACCTTC.

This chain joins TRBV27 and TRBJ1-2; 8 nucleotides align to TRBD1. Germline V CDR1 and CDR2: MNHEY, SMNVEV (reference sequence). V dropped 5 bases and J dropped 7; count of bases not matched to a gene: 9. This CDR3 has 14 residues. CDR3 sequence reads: CASSEQTGASGYTF. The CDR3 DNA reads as TGTGCCAGCAGTGAGCAGACAGGGGCGAGTGGCTACACCTTC.

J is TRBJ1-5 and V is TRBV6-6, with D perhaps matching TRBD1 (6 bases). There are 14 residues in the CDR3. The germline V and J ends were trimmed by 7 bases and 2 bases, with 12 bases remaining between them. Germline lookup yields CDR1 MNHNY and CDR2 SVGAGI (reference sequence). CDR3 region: CASNTRGGNQPQHF. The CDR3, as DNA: TGTGCCAGCAATACCAGGGGAGGCAATCAGCCCCAGCATTTT.

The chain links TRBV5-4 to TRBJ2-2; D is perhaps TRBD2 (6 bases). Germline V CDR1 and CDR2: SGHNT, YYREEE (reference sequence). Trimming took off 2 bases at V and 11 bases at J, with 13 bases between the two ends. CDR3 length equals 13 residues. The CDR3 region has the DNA TGTGCCAGCAGCTTAGCGGGTTTGGGAGAGCTGTTTTTT. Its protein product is CASSLAGLGELFF.

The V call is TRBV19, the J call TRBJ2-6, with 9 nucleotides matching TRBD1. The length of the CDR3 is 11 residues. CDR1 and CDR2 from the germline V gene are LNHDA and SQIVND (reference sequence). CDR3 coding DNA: TGTACATCTGACAGGGGGGAAGTCCTGACTTTC. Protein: CTSDRGEVLTF.

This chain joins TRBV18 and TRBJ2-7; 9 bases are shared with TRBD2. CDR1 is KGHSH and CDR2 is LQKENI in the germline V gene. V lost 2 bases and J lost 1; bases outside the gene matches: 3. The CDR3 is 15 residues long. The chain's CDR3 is CASSPGLAGSYEQYF. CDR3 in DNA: TGTGCCAGCTCACCAGGGCTAGCGGGGTCCTACGAGCAGTACTTC. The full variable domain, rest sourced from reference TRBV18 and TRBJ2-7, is NAGVMQNPRHLVRRRGQEARLRCSPMKGHSHVYWYRQLPEEGLKFMVYLQKENIIDESGMPKERFSAEFPKEGPSILRIQQVVRGDSAAYFCASSPGLAGSYEQYFGPGTRLTVT.

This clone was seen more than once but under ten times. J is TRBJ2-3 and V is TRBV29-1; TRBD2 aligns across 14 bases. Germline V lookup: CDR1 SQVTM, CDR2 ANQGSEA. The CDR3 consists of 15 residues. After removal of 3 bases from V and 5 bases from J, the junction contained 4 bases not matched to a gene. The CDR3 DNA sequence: TGCAGCGTTGAGACCGGGACTAGCGGGAGAGATACGCAGTATTTT. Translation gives CSVETGTSGRDTQYF.

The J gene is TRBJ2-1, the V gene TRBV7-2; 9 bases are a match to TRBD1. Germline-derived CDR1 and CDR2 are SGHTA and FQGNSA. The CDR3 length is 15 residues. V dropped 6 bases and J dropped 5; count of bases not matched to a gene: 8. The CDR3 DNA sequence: TGTGCCAGCAGTTTGGGACAGGGAAGCAACAATGAGCAGTTCTTC. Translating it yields CASSLGQGSNNEQFF.

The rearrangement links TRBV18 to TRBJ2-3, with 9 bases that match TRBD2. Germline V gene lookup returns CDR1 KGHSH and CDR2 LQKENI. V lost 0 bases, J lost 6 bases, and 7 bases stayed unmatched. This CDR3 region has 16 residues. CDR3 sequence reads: CASSPPTSGGADTQYF. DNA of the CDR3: TGTGCCAGCTCACCACCGACTAGCGGTGGGGCGGATACGCAGTATTTT.

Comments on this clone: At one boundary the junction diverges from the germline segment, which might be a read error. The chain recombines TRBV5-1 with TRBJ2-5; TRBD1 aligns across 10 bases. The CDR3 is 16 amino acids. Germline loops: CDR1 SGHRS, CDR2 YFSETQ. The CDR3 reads CASILVTGGRLETQYF. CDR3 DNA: TGCGCCAGCATCTTGGTGACAGGGGGCCGTTTAGAGACCCAGTACTTC.

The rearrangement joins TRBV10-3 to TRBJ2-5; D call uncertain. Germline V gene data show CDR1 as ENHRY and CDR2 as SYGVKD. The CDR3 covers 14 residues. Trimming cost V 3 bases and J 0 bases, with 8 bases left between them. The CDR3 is CAISDVSYQETQYF. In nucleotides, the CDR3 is TGTGCCATCAGTGATGTAAGCTACCAAGAGACCCAGTACTTC.

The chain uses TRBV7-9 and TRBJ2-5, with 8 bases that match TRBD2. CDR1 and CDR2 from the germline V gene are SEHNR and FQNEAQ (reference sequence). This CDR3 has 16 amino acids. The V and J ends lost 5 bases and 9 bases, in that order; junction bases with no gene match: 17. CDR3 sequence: CASSRLLAGAREAQYF. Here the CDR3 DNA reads TGTGCCAGCAGCCGCCTTCTTGCGGGGGCGCGGGAGGCCCAGTACTTC.

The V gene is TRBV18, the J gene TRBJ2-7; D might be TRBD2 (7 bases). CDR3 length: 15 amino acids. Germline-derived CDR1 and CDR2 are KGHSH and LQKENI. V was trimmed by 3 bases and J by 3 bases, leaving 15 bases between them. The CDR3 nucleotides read TGTGCCAGCTCACCCACCTCCGGGGGGCACTACGAGCAGTACTTC. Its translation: CASSPTSGGHYEQYF.

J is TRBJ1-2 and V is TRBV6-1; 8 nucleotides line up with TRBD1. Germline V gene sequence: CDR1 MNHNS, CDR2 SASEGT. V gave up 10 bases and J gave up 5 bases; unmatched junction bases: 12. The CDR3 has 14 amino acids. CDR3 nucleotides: TGTGCCAACAGCCCCGGGACAGGAGTTTATGGCTACACCTTC. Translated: CANSPGTGVYGYTF.

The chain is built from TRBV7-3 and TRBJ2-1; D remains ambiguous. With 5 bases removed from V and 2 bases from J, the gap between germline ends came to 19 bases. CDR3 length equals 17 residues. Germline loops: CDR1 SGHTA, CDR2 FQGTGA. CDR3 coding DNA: TGTGCCAGCAGCCCCCGGCAATCCCGGGTAACCTACAATGAGCAGTTCTTC. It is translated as CASSPRQSRVTYNEQFF. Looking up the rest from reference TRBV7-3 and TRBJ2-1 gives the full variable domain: GAGVSQTPSNKVTEKGKYVELRCDPISGHTALYWYRQSLGQGPEFLIYFQGTGAADDSGLPNDRFFAVRPEGSVSTLKIQRTERGDSAVYLCASSPRQSRVTYNEQFFGPGTRLTVL.

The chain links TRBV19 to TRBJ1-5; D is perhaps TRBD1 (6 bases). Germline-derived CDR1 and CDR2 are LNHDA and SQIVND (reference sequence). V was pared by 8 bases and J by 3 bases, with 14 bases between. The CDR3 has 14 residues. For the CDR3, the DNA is TGTGCCAGTGGCGACAGGACCGTCAATCAGCCCCAGCATTTT. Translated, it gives CASGDRTVNQPQHF.

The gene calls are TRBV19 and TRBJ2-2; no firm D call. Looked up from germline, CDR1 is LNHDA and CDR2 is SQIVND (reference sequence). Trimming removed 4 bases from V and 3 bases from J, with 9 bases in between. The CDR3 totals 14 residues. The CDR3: CASSTLGHTGELFF. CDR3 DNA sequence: TGTGCCAGTAGTACCCTGGGCCACACCGGGGAGCTGTTTTTT.

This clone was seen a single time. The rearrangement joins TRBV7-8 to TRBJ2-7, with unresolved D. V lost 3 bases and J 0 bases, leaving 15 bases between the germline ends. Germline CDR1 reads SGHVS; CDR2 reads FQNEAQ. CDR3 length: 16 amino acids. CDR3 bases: TGTGCCAGCAGCTTGTTTGGCGGATTTCCCTCCTACGAGCAGTACTTC. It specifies CASSLFGGFPSYEQYF.

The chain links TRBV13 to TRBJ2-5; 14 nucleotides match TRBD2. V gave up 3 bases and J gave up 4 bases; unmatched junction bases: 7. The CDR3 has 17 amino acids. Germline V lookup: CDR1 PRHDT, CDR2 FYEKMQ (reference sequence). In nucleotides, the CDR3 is TGTGCCAGCAGCTTCACGGGACTAGCGGGGGTGGGAGAGACCCAGTACTTC. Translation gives CASSFTGLAGVGETQYF.